This TCR beta chain emerged from a study of T cell repertoires in cytomegalovirus infection (dated by TCRdb to between 2018 and 2020). Describing the broader study: Donor HLA type was relevant to the analysis, because carriage of CMV infection together with the matching HLA type was indicated by public TCR beta signatures. Here is what the overall study found, with its caveats: The ex vivo response was dominated by HLA-C-restricted CMV-specific TCR beta clonotypes, which also provided the single most frequent clonotype in two of eight donors. Cumulative frequency of public TCR beta family members discriminated carriers of CMV infection plus the relevant HLA type in this cohort and an independent approximately 350-donor cohort.

This clonotype showed up many times. No cognate antigen has been identified for it. Base qualities were left out, and no much larger clone turns up one base away. The V and J ends are trimmed by 5 bases and 0 bases, leaving 9 bases between them. From cysteine to phenylalanine, the CDR3 is 14 amino acids long. The DNA shown is the 42-base CDR3, in frame from base 1. According to the germline V gene, CDR1 reads MNHEY and CDR2 reads SVGAGI. This sample was sequenced with an Illumina HiSeq 1500. TCRdb reprocessing: public reads trimmed at Q25 with fastp, clones called with MiXCR, in-frame beta chains kept. CDR3 protein sequences are deduplicated, and each keeps its most common genes and DNA. The sample yields approximately 76,000 distinct CDR3 sequences; about 4% were counted once. The top ten constitute 3.5% to 5% of the sample.

The clonotype was recovered from a human donor in good health (CMV status not recorded). Some clones in this sample may be carry-over from other donors' samples. In this chain, TRBV6-5 is recombined with TRBJ2-3; the D gene is perhaps TRBD2, on 5 matching bases. The sequencing input was PBMCs. CDR3 protein: CASSRTWSTDTQYF. The sequence in DNA is TGTGCCAGCAGTAGGACTTGGAGCACAGATACGCAGTATTTT.